Below, 27 T cell receptor beta chains from the same sample are listed, as sequenced in a study of blood T cells in healthy people across ages. Then a second PCR, running about 7 to 11 cycles, was carried out with a sample-barcoded 5' primer and a J-beta primer mix. MiXCR, applied by TCRdb to the 5' RACE reads, yields one record per CDR3 protein. The repertoire holds about 1.6 million distinct CDR3 sequences, with 34% as singletons. Sequencing was performed on blood. These receptors originate from a woman between 25 and 40 years old in good health.

Details on this clonotype: A much larger clone differs by one base, so this may be a read error. The chain is built from TRBV10-3 and TRBJ1-2; D uncertain. The CDR3 covers 13 residues. The germline V and J ends were trimmed by 0 bases and 4 bases, with 6 bases remaining between them. The V gene's germline CDR1 is ENHRY and CDR2 SYGVKD. The CDR3 is CAISESNRYGYTF. Written as DNA, the CDR3 is TGTGCCATCAGTGAGTCGAACCGCTATGGCTACACCTTC.

The chain couples TRBV20-1 to TRBJ2-5, with D tentatively TRBD2 (5 bases). The CDR3 loop spans 13 amino acids. Looked up from germline, CDR1 is DFQATT and CDR2 is SNEGSKA (reference sequence). Trimming pared 6 bases from V and 5 bases from J, leaving 16 bases between. The CDR3 region has the DNA TGCAGTGCCCCGCCCGGGGTTTGGGAGACCCAGTACTTC. Protein product: CSAPPGVWETQYF.

This chain links TRBV12-3 or TRBV12-4 with TRBJ2-1, with 8 bases identical to TRBD1. V lost 11 bases to trimming and J lost 8 bases; unmatched junction nucleotides: 11. The CDR3 length is 13 residues. The CDR3 region has the DNA TGTGCCTGTCGGCCAGGGGGCTGGGATGAGCAGTTCTTC. Translated, it gives CACRPGGWDEQFF.

This clonotype was seen ten or more times. The chain carries TRBV28 and TRBJ2-7, with D uncertain. This CDR3 contains 11 residues. The V end lost 5 bases, the J end lost 2 bases, and 4 bases lay between the germline ends. Germline values: CDR1 MDHEN, CDR2 SYDVKM. DNA for the CDR3: TGTGCCAGCAGTACAGCCTACGAGCAGTACTTC. Protein: CASSTAYEQYF. The full variable domain, in which reference TRBV28 and TRBJ2-7 provide the parts outside the CDR3, is DVKVTQSSRYLVKRTGEKVFLECVQDMDHENMFWYRQDPGLGLRLIYFSYDVKMKEKGDIPEGYSVSREKKERFSLILESASTNQTSMYLCASSTAYEQYFGPGTRLTVT.

Note on this clonotype: This may be a read error, as it is one base from a much larger clone. This chain joins TRBV20-1 and TRBJ2-6, with 10 bases aligning to TRBD2. The CDR3 contains 17 residues. Looked up from germline, CDR1 is DFQATT and CDR2 is SNEGSKA (reference sequence). Trimming removed 3 bases from V and 2 bases from J; junction bases left unmatched: 7. The CDR3 DNA sequence: TGCAGTGCTAGGACTAGCGGGTGCCCCGCTGGGGCCAACGTCCTGACTTTC. Protein product: CSARTSGCPAGANVLTF.

This clonotype has only a few counts. This chain uses TRBV27 with TRBJ1-4; the match to TRBD1 covers 9 bases. This CDR3 is built from 14 residues. Per the germline V gene, CDR1 is MNHEY and CDR2 is SMNVEV (reference sequence). Trimming at V came to 8 bases and at J to 7 bases, leaving 8 bases not matched to a gene. The CDR3 protein is CASAFRDRAEKLFF. The CDR3 DNA reads as TGTGCCAGCGCCTTCCGGGACAGGGCTGAAAAACTGTTTTTT.

The chain has TRBV20-1 and TRBJ2-1; TRBD2 aligns across 10 bases. Germline loops: CDR1 DFQATT, CDR2 SNEGSKA (reference sequence). Losses at the gene ends were 5 bases for V and 2 bases for J; bases not matched to a gene: 6. CDR3 size: 15 residues. This CDR3 reads CSAGLLAGPYNEQFF. Written as DNA, the CDR3 is TGCAGTGCTGGACTACTAGCGGGACCCTACAATGAGCAGTTCTTC.

This clonotype occurred many times. The chain has TRBV10-3 and TRBJ2-3; D may correspond to TRBD1 or TRBD2 (5 bases each). Between the trimmed V and J ends, which lost 10 bases and 1 base, there was a span of 12 bases. Per germline, CDR1 ENHRY and CDR2 SYGVKD. The CDR3 has 13 residues. This chain's CDR3 is CATEGQGTDTQYF. The CDR3 coding sequence is TGTGCCACCGAGGGGCAGGGCACAGATACGCAGTATTTT.

The rearrangement links TRBV2 to TRBJ2-7; a possible D gene is TRBD1 (6 bases). The germline V and J ends were trimmed by 6 bases and 5 bases, with 20 bases remaining between them. The CDR3 length is 15 residues. Germline V lookup: CDR1 SNHLY, CDR2 FYNNEI. CDR3 residues: CASSGVGGYANEQYF. CDR3 DNA sequence: TGTGCCAGCAGCGGGGTAGGGGGTTACGCCAACGAGCAGTACTTC.

The chain carries TRBV28 and TRBJ1-6; weak D call: TRBD1 (5 bases). The germline gives CDR1 MDHEN, CDR2 SYDVKM. The CDR3 is made up of 13 amino acids. Trimming removed 6 bases at V and 10 bases at J, with 13 bases between. The CDR3 is CASSPRVGSPLHF. CDR3 DNA sequence: TGTGCCAGCAGCCCCAGGGTAGGCTCACCCCTCCACTTT.

The V and J genes are TRBV7-9 and TRBJ2-5, with TRBD1 matching 12 bases. The CDR3 totals 19 residues. Germline V CDR1 and CDR2: SEHNR, FQNEAQ (reference sequence). Losses at the gene ends were 1 base for V and 11 bases for J; bases not matched to a gene: 20. CDR3 sequence: CASSLGPGQGATRSYGQYF. DNA for the CDR3: TGTGCCAGCAGCTTAGGGCCGGGACAGGGGGCCACGAGGTCCTACGGGCAGTACTTC.

The chain uses TRBV20-1 and TRBJ2-7; D might be TRBD2 (5 bases). Trimming shortened V by 6 bases and J by 0 bases, and 18 bases separated the two germline ends. The CDR3 spans 15 residues. From germline, CDR1 is DFQATT and CDR2 SNEGSKA (reference sequence). The CDR3 region is CSARRVGLVSYEQYF. CDR3 DNA: TGCAGTGCCCGTCGCGTTGGACTTGTCTCCTACGAGCAGTACTTC.

The chain recombines TRBV7-9 with TRBJ1-1; possibly TRBD1 for D (6 bases). The germline V gene encodes CDR1 SEHNR and CDR2 FQNEAQ (reference sequence). This CDR3 has 15 amino acids. Trimming stripped 5 bases from V and 0 bases from J, with 13 bases between. CDR3 nucleotide sequence: TGTGCCAGCAGCCGGCGTGGGGACATGAACACTGAAGCTTTCTTT. The encoded protein is CASSRRGDMNTEAFF.

This clonotype has only one observation. The rearrangement joins TRBV5-1 to TRBJ2-1, with a tentative D call TRBD1 (5 bases). Germline V lookup: CDR1 SGHRS, CDR2 YFSETQ. V lost 4 bases and J 10 bases, leaving 21 bases between the germline ends. This CDR3 contains 15 residues. CDR3 DNA sequence: TGCGCCAGCAGCCCCGGACAAGTTCCCGTTTCCGAGCAGTTCTTC. Translation: CASSPGQVPVSEQFF.

The rearrangement joins TRBV20-1 to TRBJ2-3; D gene ambiguous. Trimming left V 0 bases short and J 0 bases short, with 4 bases between. Germline V gene data show CDR1 as DFQATT and CDR2 as SNEGSKA (reference sequence). The CDR3 extends over 13 amino acids. This CDR3 is CSARDASTDTQYF. The DNA for the CDR3 is TGCAGTGCTAGAGACGCGAGCACAGATACGCAGTATTTT.

This clonotype was picked up many times. V and J are TRBV27 and TRBJ1-2, with D maybe TRBD1 (6 bases). CDR1 MNHEY and CDR2 SMNVEV come from the germline V gene (reference sequence). The CDR3 is 14 amino acids. Trimming removed 5 bases at V and 4 bases at J, with 14 bases between. CDR3 nucleotides: TGTGCCAGCAGTCTAACAGGGCCTGGCTATGGCTACACCTTC. Translating it yields CASSLTGPGYGYTF.

The chain joins TRBV10-3 to TRBJ2-3, with 7 bases fitting TRBD1. The CDR3 loop spans 15 amino acids. Germline CDR1 ENHRY, CDR2 SYGVKD. J was trimmed by 5 bases and V by 0 bases; bases with no gene match: 5. The CDR3 sequence is CAISESLGQKDTQYF. The CDR3, as DNA: TGTGCCATCAGTGAGTCGCTGGGACAGAAAGATACGCAGTATTTT.

The chain uses TRBV7-9 and TRBJ2-1, with TRBD1 matching over 7 bases. CDR1 and CDR2 (germline): SEHNR, FQNEAQ (reference sequence). The CDR3 consists of 16 residues. Trimming at V came to 5 bases and at J to 7 bases, leaving 14 bases not matched to a gene. In nucleotides, the CDR3 is TGTGCCAGCAGCCCAACAGGGGACACTCTAGATAATGAGCAGTTCTTC. This translates into CASSPTGDTLDNEQFF.

This clonotype came up once. The junction differs from germline at one of its ends, possibly a read error. The chain carries TRBV5-6 and TRBJ1-1; no reliable D call. The CDR3 covers 15 residues. Germline V gives CDR1 SGHDT, CDR2 YYEEEE. CDR3 protein: CASSRLVGTEIEAFF. The DNA for the CDR3 is TGCGCCAGCAGCCGATTAGTAGGCACCGAGATCGAAGCTTTCTTT.

The V call is TRBV10-3, the J call TRBJ1-2; 7 bases match TRBD1. The CDR3 loop spans 14 amino acids. Germline-derived CDR1 and CDR2 are ENHRY and SYGVKD. Trimming removed 3 bases from V and 7 bases from J; junction bases left unmatched: 8. The CDR3 region has the DNA TGTGCCATCAGTGATGGGGACAGACAGTTTGGCTACACCTTC. This translates into CAISDGDRQFGYTF.

This chain links TRBV3-1 with TRBJ1-2; TRBD1 might be the D (6 bases). CDR3 length: 18 residues. Germline lookup yields CDR1 LGHDT and CDR2 YNNKEL (reference sequence). With 0 bases removed from V and 5 bases from J, the gap between germline ends came to 22 bases. The CDR3 nucleotides are TGTGCCAGCAGCCAAGATAAGGCAGGGGTCGGTCGGTTTTATGGCTACACCTTC. Protein sequence: CASSQDKAGVGRFYGYTF.

The rearrangement links TRBV12-3 or TRBV12-4 to TRBJ2-5, with 9 bases that match TRBD1. After removal of 6 bases from V and 3 bases from J, the junction contained 8 bases not matched to a gene. CDR3 size: 15 residues. The CDR3 region has the DNA TGTGCCAGCAGACCCATCGGGACAGGGAAAGAGACCCAGTACTTC. It encodes CASRPIGTGKETQYF.

The table lists this clonotype with a few counts. The chain joins TRBV28 to TRBJ2-7, with D unclear. CDR1 is MDHEN and CDR2 is SYDVKM in the germline V gene. V was shortened by 5 bases and J by 4 bases, with 15 bases between the two germline ends. There are 14 residues in the CDR3. The CDR3 loop is CASSASRDPYEQYF. The DNA for the CDR3 is TGTGCCAGCAGTGCGTCACGAGATCCTTACGAGCAGTACTTC.

The CDR3 sequence: CASSPDRGRSEAFF. CDR3 DNA: TGTGCCAGCAGCCCCGACAGGGGAAGGTCTGAAGCTTTCTTT. This chain uses TRBV9 with TRBJ1-1, with 8 bases identical to TRBD1. Losses at the gene ends were 4 bases for V and 6 bases for J; bases not matched to a gene: 8. The CDR3 is 14 residues long. CDR1 and CDR2 (germline): SGDLS, YYNGEE.

This clonotype was seen more than once but under ten times. V usage is TRBV20-1 and J usage is TRBJ2-1; 9 positions agree with TRBD2. Losses at the gene ends were 0 bases for V and 5 bases for J; bases not matched to a gene: 5. Germline V gives CDR1 DFQATT, CDR2 SNEGSKA (reference sequence). The CDR3 runs to 15 residues. The CDR3 spells CSARDEASGDNEQFF. CDR3 nucleotides: TGCAGTGCTAGAGATGAGGCTAGCGGGGACAATGAGCAGTTCTTC.

This clonotype was seen ten or more times. The chain has TRBV4-2 and TRBJ2-1; 7 bases map to TRBD2. Germline V gene lookup returns CDR1 LGHNA and CDR2 YNFKEQ. The CDR3 has 16 residues. The junction had 4 bases not matched to a gene; V was cut back by 0 bases and J by 2 bases. The CDR3 DNA sequence: TGTGCCAGCAGCCAAGATCACGGGGGGACCTACAATGAGCAGTTCTTC. This translates into CASSQDHGGTYNEQFF.

This clonotype was counted ten times or more. The chain's CDR3 is CSVEASGPYEQYF. The DNA of the CDR3 is TGCAGCGTTGAGGCGAGCGGGCCCTACGAGCAGTACTTC. This chain connects TRBV29-1 to TRBJ2-7; D may be TRBD2 (6 bases). V was shortened by 3 bases and J by 2 bases, with 11 bases between the two germline ends. CDR3 size: 13 residues. Germline V CDR1 and CDR2: SQVTM, ANQGSEA.